This T cell receptor beta chain was captured by sequencing in a study of T cell changes during pregnancy in multiple sclerosis. This clone was counted between two and nine times. TCRdb keeps only in-frame clones here, not all; method: immunoSEQ multiplex PCR. The profile covers some 60,000 clones, with roughly nine tenths appearing a single time and roughly 2% taken by the ten largest. Trimming removed 4 bases at V and 7 bases at J, with 10 bases between. There are 13 residues in the CDR3. CDR1 and CDR2 from the germline V gene are LNHDA and SQIVND (reference sequence). The chain carries TRBV19 and TRBJ2-2; D gene uncertain. This specimen consisted of peripheral blood, obtained in the first trimester of pregnancy. The receptor was derived from a female donor in good health, enrolled as a control in a pregnancy study. The DNA of the CDR3 is TGTGCCAGTAGTACGACTCCTGGCGGGGAGCTGTTTTTT. Its protein product is CASSTTPGGELFF.